A single sample is the source of the 14 T cell receptor beta chains below, sequenced in a study of blood T cell repertoires in COVID-19. Assay: immunoSEQ multiplex PCR; the TCRdb copy retains only in-frame clones and omits some. The sample lists 240,000 or so clones, 70% to 80% occurring once. Sequences were obtained from peripheral blood. The receptors were sampled from a woman older than 75 with acute or convalescent COVID-19.

The gene calls are TRBV11-3 and TRBJ1-5; the D is unclear. This CDR3 spans 16 amino acids. Trimming shortened V by 5 bases and J by 0 bases, and 14 bases separated the two germline ends. Germline lookup yields CDR1 SGHNT and CDR2 YENEEA. The CDR3 DNA reads TGTGCCAGCAGCAAAGGAACACAGAATAGCAATCAGCCCCAGCATTTT. Residues: CASSKGTQNSNQPQHF.

This chain links TRBV11-3 with TRBJ2-3, with 7 bases aligning to TRBD2. V lost 3 bases to trimming and J lost 1 base; unmatched junction nucleotides: 7. The CDR3 runs 16 residues. Germline V gene data show CDR1 as SGHNT and CDR2 as YENEEA. CDR3 bases: TGTGCCAGCAGCTTGGGGCGGGGGAGTGGCACAGATACGCAGTATTTT. Translating gives CASSLGRGSGTDTQYF. Full variable domain (missing parts from reference TRBV11-3 and TRBJ2-3): EAGVVQSPRYKIIEKKQPVAFWCNPISGHNTLYWYLQNLGQGPELLIRYENEEAVDDSQLPKDRFSAERLKGVDSTLKIQPAELGDSAVYLCASSLGRGSGTDTQYFGPGTRLTVL.

In this sample, this clone turned up a few times. The gene calls are TRBV2 and TRBJ2-3; the D gene is possibly TRBD2 (6 bases). The V gene's germline CDR1 is SNHLY and CDR2 FYNNEI. V was cut by 1 base and J by 6 bases, with 14 bases left in between. The CDR3 extends over 15 amino acids. The DNA of the CDR3 is TGTGCCAGCAGTGAAGGTGGACTAATATTGGATACGCAGTATTTT. Amino acid sequence: CASSEGGLILDTQYF.

The rearrangement uses TRBV10-1 and TRBJ2-7; possibly TRBD2 for D (5 bases). The germline V and J ends were trimmed by 6 bases and 2 bases, with 11 bases remaining between them. Germline lookup yields CDR1 WNHNN and CDR2 SYGVQD (reference sequence). The CDR3 totals 13 residues. CDR3 coding DNA: TGCGCCAGCAGCCCGAGCGGCGCCTACGAGCAGTACTTC. Residues: CASSPSGAYEQYF.

This clone was picked up one time. The chain links TRBV5-1 to TRBJ2-5, with D tentatively TRBD1 (6 bases). The CDR3 has 13 residues. Per germline, CDR1 SGHRS and CDR2 YFSETQ. V was clipped by 6 bases and J by 2 bases, with 11 bases between them. CDR3 nucleotide sequence: TGCGCCAGCACCGGACAGTTACAAGAGACCCAGTACTTC. It translates to CASTGQLQETQYF.

This rearrangement joins TRBV19 to TRBJ2-1; TRBD2 aligns across 7 bases. Per the germline V gene, CDR1 is LNHDA and CDR2 is SQIVND (reference sequence). The V gene end was trimmed by 0 bases and the J gene end by 15 bases; junction bases not matched to a gene: 8. The CDR3 runs to 13 residues. CDR3 nucleotide sequence: TGTGCCAGTAGTATAGAGGGGGGGGTCTACCCGTTCTTC. It specifies CASSIEGGVYPFF.

The chain couples TRBV6-5 to TRBJ1-4; 10 nucleotides match TRBD1. The length of the CDR3 is 15 residues. The germline gives CDR1 MNHEY, CDR2 SVGAGI. The junction had 5 bases not matched to a gene; V was cut back by 2 bases and J by 8 bases. CDR3 protein: CASSYGDRGPEKLFF. CDR3 DNA sequence: TGTGCCAGCAGTTACGGGGACAGGGGTCCAGAAAAACTGTTTTTT.

J is TRBJ2-7 and V is TRBV7-2; 11 bases are a match to TRBD2. J was trimmed by 2 bases and V by 6 bases; bases with no gene match: 3. Germline lookup yields CDR1 SGHTA and CDR2 FQGNSA. The CDR3 contains 14 residues. CDR3 nucleotide sequence: TGTGCCAGCAGTCGTAGCGGGAGGGCCTACGAGCAGTACTTC. It is translated as CASSRSGRAYEQYF.

The chain uses TRBV7-2 and TRBJ1-2; no clear D gene. The CDR3 totals 14 residues. The V gene's germline CDR1 is SGHTA and CDR2 FQGNSA. V was trimmed by 7 bases and J by 4 bases, leaving 16 bases between them. The CDR3 sequence is CASNTGRGGYGYTF. The DNA for the CDR3 is TGTGCCAGCAACACTGGACGGGGTGGCTATGGCTACACCTTC.

The chain joins TRBV5-8 to TRBJ1-4; 8 nucleotides agree with TRBD1. Germline V gene data show CDR1 as SGHTS and CDR2 as YDEGEE. There are 16 residues in the CDR3. V lost 4 bases and J lost 4; bases outside the gene matches: 9. The CDR3 reads CASSLHGQGFNEKLFF. CDR3 DNA sequence: TGTGCCAGCAGCCTACACGGACAGGGCTTTAATGAAAAACTGTTTTTT.

V usage is TRBV12-3 or TRBV12-4 and J usage is TRBJ2-1, with D uncertain. The CDR3 loop spans 13 amino acids. V was pared by 5 bases and J by 6 bases, with 11 bases between. The CDR3 here is CASSRNRPNEQFF. CDR3 bases: TGTGCCAGCAGTAGAAACAGACCCAATGAGCAGTTCTTC.

The count of this clone is one. The rearrangement uses TRBV3-1 (or the pseudogene TRBV3-2) and TRBJ1-1; D gene uncertain. The CDR3 spans 11 residues. Germline assignment: CDR1 LGHDT and CDR2 YNNKEL (reference sequence). The V and J ends lost 1 base and 7 bases respectively, with 4 bases between them. The CDR3 nucleotides are TGTGCCAGCAGCCAAGCCGGTGAAGCTTTCTTT. This gives the protein CASSQAGEAFF.

The V and J genes are TRBV7-9 and TRBJ2-3; no firm D call. The CDR3 is 12 amino acids. Germline CDR1 SEHNR, CDR2 FQNEAQ (reference sequence). The V end was cut by 4 bases, the J end by 6 bases, with 8 bases between. The CDR3 bases are TGTGCCAGCAGCTGGAGTGGGGATACGCAGTATTTT. As protein: CASSWSGDTQYF.

This clone was recorded a few times. V and J are TRBV6-6 and TRBJ1-6; TRBD1 agrees at 7 bases. Trimming at V came to 8 bases and at J to 7 bases, leaving 5 bases not matched to a gene. Germline CDR1 MNHNY, CDR2 SVGAGI (reference sequence). CDR3 length equals 13 residues. CDR3 nucleotide sequence: TGTGCCAGCCGGGACAGCAGGAATTCACCCCTCCACTTT. Encoded protein: CASRDSRNSPLHF.